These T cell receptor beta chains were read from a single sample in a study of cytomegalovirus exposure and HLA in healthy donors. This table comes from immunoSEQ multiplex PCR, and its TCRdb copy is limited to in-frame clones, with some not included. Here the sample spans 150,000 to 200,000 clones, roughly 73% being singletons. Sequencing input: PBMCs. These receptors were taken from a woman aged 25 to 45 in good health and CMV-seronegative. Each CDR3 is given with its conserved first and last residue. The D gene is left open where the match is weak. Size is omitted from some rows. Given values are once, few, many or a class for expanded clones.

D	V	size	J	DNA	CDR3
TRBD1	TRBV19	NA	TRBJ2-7	TGTGCCAGTAGTACGGGACAGTCCTACGAGCAGTACTTC	CASSTGQSYEQYF
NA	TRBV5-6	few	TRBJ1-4	TGTGCCAGCAGCGGGCCGGGACACCTTAATGAAAAACTGTTTTTT	CASSGPGHLNEKLFF
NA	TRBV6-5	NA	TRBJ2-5	TGTGCCAGCAGTTACTCGGCAAGGGCGGGGTCGGCGACCCAGTACTTC	CASSYSARAGSATQYF
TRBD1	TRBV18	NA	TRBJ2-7	TGTGCCAGCTCCCGACGGGACAGTTTCTACGAGCAGTACTTC	CASSRRDSFYEQYF
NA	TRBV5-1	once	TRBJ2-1	TGCGCCAGCAGCTGGCGGAGCTCCTACAATGAGCAGTTCTTC	CASSWRSSYNEQFF
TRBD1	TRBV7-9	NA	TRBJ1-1	TGTGCCAGCAGCTGGACAGGGCGCACTGAAGCTTTCTTT	CASSWTGRTEAFF
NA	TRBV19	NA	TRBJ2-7	TGTGCCAGTAGTCCCCGCGGGGACGGTCCGTTCGAGCAGTACTTC	CASSPRGDGPFEQYF
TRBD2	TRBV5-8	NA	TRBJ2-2	TGTGCCAGCAGTTGGGGGACTATCACCGGGGAGCTGTTTTTT	CASSWGTITGELFF
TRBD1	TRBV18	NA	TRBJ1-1	TGTGCCAGCTCAGAGTTCGGGACAGGGAACACTGAAGCTTTCTTT	CASSEFGTGNTEAFF
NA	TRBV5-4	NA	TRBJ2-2	TGTGCCAGCGGTCGGGAGTCGGGCGGGGAGCTGTTTTTT	CASGRESGGELFF
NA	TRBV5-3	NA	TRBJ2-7	TGTGCCAGAAGCTTGGACCCTGGTCTACGCGAGCAGTACTTC	CARSLDPGLREQYF
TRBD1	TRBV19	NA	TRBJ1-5	TGTGCCAGTAGGGGGACAGGGGCCGCTTGGCCCCAGCATTTT	CASRGTGAAWPQHF
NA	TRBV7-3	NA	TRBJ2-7	TGTGCCAGCAGCTCCGGAGGGCCCTCCTACGAGCAGTACTTC	CASSSGGPSYEQYF
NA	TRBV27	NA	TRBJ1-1	TGTGCCGCCGGGGGGGGGAACACTGAAGCTTTCTTT	CAAGGGNTEAFF
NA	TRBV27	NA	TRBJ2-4	TGTGCCAGCAGTTTCTCTGGGGGGTTTCCCAAAAACATTCAGTACTTC	CASSFSGGFPKNIQYF
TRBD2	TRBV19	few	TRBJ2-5	TGTGCCAGTATCCAGGGACTAGCGGGAGGGCCATACCACTTC	CASIQGLAGGPYHF
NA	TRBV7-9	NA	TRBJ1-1	TGTTCCAGCAGCCCGCCCCTACAGGGCTCGAACACTGAAGCTTTCTTT	CSSSPPLQGSNTEAFF
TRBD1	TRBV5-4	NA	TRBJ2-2	TGTGCCAGCAGCTACAGGGGTGACACCGGGGAGCTGTTTTTT	CASSYRGDTGELFF
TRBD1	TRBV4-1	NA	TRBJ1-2	TGCGCCAGCAGCCGGACAGGGGGCAGGTATGGCTACACCTTC	CASSRTGGRYGYTF
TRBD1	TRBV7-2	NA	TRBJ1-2	TGTGCCAGCAGCTTAGCCCCCATTCAGGGGGGTGGCTACACCTTC	CASSLAPIQGGGYTF
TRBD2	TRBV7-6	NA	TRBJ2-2	TGTGCCAGCAGCACCTCTTTGCGGGGGGGCCTAAACACCGGGGAGCTGTTTTTT	CASSTSLRGGLNTGELFF
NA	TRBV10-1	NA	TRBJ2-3	TGCGCCGGCAGTGGGCGAACAGGCACAGATACGCAGTATTTT	CAGSGRTGTDTQYF
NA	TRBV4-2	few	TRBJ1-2	TGTGCCAGCAGCCAAGAAAGGTACAGAACTTATGGCTACACCTTC	CASSQERYRTYGYTF
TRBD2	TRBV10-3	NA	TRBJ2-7	TGTGCCATCAGGGCTTCTACTAGCGGCCCCTCCTACGAGCAGTACTTC	CAIRASTSGPSYEQYF
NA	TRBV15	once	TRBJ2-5	TGTGCCACCAGCAGAGATGGCACAGGGCAAGAGACCCAGTACTTC	CATSRDGTGQETQYF
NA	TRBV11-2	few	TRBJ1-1	TGTGCCAGCAGCTTAGCTGGCAGGATGAACACTGAAGCTTTCTTT	CASSLAGRMNTEAFF
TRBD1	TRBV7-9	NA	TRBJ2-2	TGTGCCAGCAGCTGGGTTACAGGGGTCCCTTCCGGGGAGCTGTTTTTT	CASSWVTGVPSGELFF
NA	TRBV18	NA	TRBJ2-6	TGTGCCAGCTCAGTCGGACACGAAACCTACTCTGGGGCCAACGTCCTGACTTTC	CASSVGHETYSGANVLTF
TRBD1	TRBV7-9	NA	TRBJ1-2	TGTGCCAGCAGCTTAGTCGACAGGGGACGCCTAGGCTACACCTTC	CASSLVDRGRLGYTF
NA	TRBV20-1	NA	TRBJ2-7	TGCAGTGGCGGCCCCTCCTACGAGCAGTACTTC	CSGGPSYEQYF
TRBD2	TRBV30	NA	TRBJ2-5	TGTGCCTGGAGTCTAGCGGCCACGGAGACCCAGTACTTC	CAWSLAATETQYF
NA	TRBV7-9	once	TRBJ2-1	TGTGCCAGCCCAGGTCGCAGGATCGGTGAGCAGTTCTTC	CASPGRRIGEQFF
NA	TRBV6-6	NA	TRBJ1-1	TGTGCCAGCAGTTCCCGGGTGGGCACTGAAGCTTTCTTT	CASSSRVGTEAFF
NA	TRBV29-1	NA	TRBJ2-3	TGCAGCGTTGATCTTGTCGGTACCGATACGCAGTATTTT	CSVDLVGTDTQYF
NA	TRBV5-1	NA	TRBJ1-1	TGCGCCAGCAGCTTGGCCGGGGGGTTTGAAGCTTTCTTT	CASSLAGGFEAFF
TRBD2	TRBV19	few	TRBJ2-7	TGTGCCAGTAGTAGTCTAGCGGGCCACTACGAGCAGTACTTC	CASSSLAGHYEQYF
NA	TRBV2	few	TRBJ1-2	TGTGCCAGCAGGCAGGCTCCTAGGGGAGGCTACACCTTC	CASRQAPRGGYTF
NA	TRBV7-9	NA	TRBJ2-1	TGTGCCAGCAGCTTAGACCCGGGTCGGGATGAGCAGTTCTTC	CASSLDPGRDEQFF
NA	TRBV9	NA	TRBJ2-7	TGTGCCAGCAGCCTTAGGGGGACGAGAGGGTACGAGCAGTACTTC	CASSLRGTRGYEQYF
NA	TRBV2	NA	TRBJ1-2	TGTGCCAGCAGAGGAGATAACTATGGCTACACCTTC	CASRGDNYGYTF
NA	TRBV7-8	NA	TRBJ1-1	TGTGCCAGCAGCTTATTCGGGGGAGGCACTGAAGCTTTCTTT	CASSLFGGGTEAFF
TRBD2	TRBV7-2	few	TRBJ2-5	TGTGCCAGCAGCTTTCGTGCCACTACTAGCGGGGGACAAGAGACCCAGTACTTC	CASSFRATTSGGQETQYF
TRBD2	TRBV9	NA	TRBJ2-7	TGTGCCAGCAGCGTAGGGCCGGGACTAGCGGGAGTCGAGCAGTACTTC	CASSVGPGLAGVEQYF
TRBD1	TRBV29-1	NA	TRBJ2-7	TGCAGCGTTGTGGGGGGACAGGGGGGCTACGAGCAGTACTTC	CSVVGGQGGYEQYF